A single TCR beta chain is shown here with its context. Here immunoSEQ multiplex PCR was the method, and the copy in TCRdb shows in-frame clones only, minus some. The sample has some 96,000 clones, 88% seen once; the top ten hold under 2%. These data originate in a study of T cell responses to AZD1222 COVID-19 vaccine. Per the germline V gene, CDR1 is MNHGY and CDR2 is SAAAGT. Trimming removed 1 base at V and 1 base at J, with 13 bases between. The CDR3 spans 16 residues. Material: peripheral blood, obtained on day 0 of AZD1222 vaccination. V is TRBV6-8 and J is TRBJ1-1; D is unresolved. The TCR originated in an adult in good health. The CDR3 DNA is TGTGCCAGCAGTTACTTATCTTTACGGGAGAACACTGAAGCTTTCTTT. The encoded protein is CASSYLSLRENTEAFF.